This T cell receptor (beta chain) was sequenced for a study of T cells in Graves' hyperthyroidism and ophthalmopathy. Researchers took RNA transcripts and amplified the TCR beta CDR3 regions from them. The primer set for the first-round RT-PCR of the TCR CDR3 was HTBI. One entry per CDR3 protein results from TCRdb running MiXCR on the multiplex PCR reads. This sample carries about 360,000 distinct CDR3 sequences, approximately 13% of them seen once, and the ten largest clones take roughly 8.3%. At least ten counts were recorded for this clonotype. Germline CDR1 is LGHDT and CDR2 is YNNKEL (reference sequence). The CDR3 has 12 amino acids. The ends were cut back, 1 base at V and 7 bases at J, with 7 bases in the middle.

V and J are TRBV3-1 and TRBJ1-1; D is unclear. Sequencing input: blood. This TCR was sampled from a woman between 18 and 29 years old with Graves' hyperthyroidism. The CDR3 DNA sequence: TGTGCCAGCAGCCAAGCGGCAAATGAAGCTTTCTTT. It is translated as CASSQAANEAFF.